The TCR beta chain described here comes from a study of T cells in Graves' hyperthyroidism and ophthalmopathy. Background on the study: Before any treatment, at initial diagnosis, peripheral blood was collected. Study-wide results and caveats: By a 13 V-J model, ophthalmopathy was set apart from stable hyperthyroidism. The model made its ophthalmopathy prediction, and onset followed a median approximately 6.5 months later.

Regions amplified from RNA transcripts were the TCR beta CDR3 regions. The TCR CDR3 was amplified in a first-round RT-PCR using the HTBI primer set. TCRdb re-called the multiplex PCR reads through MiXCR, storing one row per CDR3 protein. The sample comprises approximately 410,000 distinct CDR3 sequences, around 15% of which are singletons, and 5.3% rests with the top ten. Only a few counts were recorded for this clonotype. Its target is not known. One junction end does not reproduce the germline sequence, and a read error may be involved. The CDR3 contains 14 residues. Germline V gene data show CDR1 as SGHAT and CDR2 as FQNNGV.

This chain joins TRBV11-2 and TRBJ2-5; the match to TRBD2 covers 14 bases. The receptor was isolated from a woman between 18 and 30 years old with Graves' hyperthyroidism. The sample comprised blood. This CDR3 reads CASSPSGLAGGHNF. CDR3 sequence (DNA): TGTGCCAGCAGCCCCTCTGGACTAGCGGGAGGCCACAACTTC.